The 2 T cell receptor beta chains reported below all come from one sample, sequenced in a study of cytomegalovirus exposure and HLA in healthy donors. Amplification used 60 Vbeta primers and 13 Jbeta primers. The data were produced by immunoSEQ multiplex PCR, yet TCRdb's version contains in-frame clones alone and is incomplete. In the table there are roughly 100,000 clones, around 60% of which are singletons. The sample comprised PBMCs. The origin of the receptors is a woman in her forties or fifties in good health and CMV-seronegative.

This clone turned up a few times. V is TRBV6-6 and J is TRBJ2-2; 8 bases fit TRBD1. The CDR3 extends over 16 amino acids. V lost 4 bases to trimming and J lost 2 bases; unmatched junction nucleotides: 6. Germline V lookup: CDR1 MNHNY, CDR2 SVGAGI (reference sequence). The CDR3 DNA reads TGTGCCAGCAGTTGGACAGGGTACCCTAACACCGGGGAGCTGTTTTTT. Translated, it gives CASSWTGYPNTGELFF.

The chain recombines TRBV7-2 with TRBJ1-2; possibly TRBD1 for D (6 bases). Germline-derived CDR1 and CDR2 are SGHTA and FQGNSA. This CDR3 spans 12 amino acids. V lost 5 bases and J 7 bases, leaving 11 bases between the germline ends. In nucleotides, the CDR3 is TGTGCCAGCAGCACAACAGGGTCTGGCTACACCTTC. This codes for CASSTTGSGYTF.